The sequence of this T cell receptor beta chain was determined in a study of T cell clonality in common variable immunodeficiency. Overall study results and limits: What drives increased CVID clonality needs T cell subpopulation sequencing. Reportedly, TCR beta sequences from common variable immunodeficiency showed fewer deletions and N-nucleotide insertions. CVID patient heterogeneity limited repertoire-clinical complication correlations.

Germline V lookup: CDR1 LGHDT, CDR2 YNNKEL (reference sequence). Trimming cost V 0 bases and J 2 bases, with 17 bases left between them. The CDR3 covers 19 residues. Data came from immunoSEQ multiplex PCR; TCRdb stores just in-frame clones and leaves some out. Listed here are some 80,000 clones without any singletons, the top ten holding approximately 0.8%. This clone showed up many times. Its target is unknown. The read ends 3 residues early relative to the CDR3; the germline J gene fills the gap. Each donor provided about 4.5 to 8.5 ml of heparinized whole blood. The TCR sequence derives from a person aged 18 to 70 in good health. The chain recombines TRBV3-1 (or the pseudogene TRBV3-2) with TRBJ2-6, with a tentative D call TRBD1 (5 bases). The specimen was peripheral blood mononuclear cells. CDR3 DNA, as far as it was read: TGTGCCAGCAGCCAAGATCGACAGCGACTTCGTACTGGGGCCAACGTC. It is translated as CASSQDRQRLRTGANV. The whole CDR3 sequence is CASSQDRQRLRTGANVLTF.